This T cell receptor beta chain was identified during a study of PD-L1 blockade in urothelial cancer. Study details: Analyzed time points were 3 weeks (second dose) and 6 weeks after therapy began. Blood samples had a median of approximately 150,000 T cells, tens of thousands of unique TCRs, and clonality roughly 0.08. Study-level points and caveats: Tumor-associated clones in the blood of durable-benefit patients grew more at 3 weeks.

This sample's time point: pretreatment peripheral blood. Details on this clone: Its antigen remains unidentified.

Here immunoSEQ multiplex PCR was the method, and the copy in TCRdb shows in-frame clones only, minus some. The table lists tens of thousands of clones, approximately 86% of them singletons. The CDR3 is 13 residues long. Germline loops: CDR1 SQVTM, CDR2 ANQGSEA. Trimming removed 7 bases at V and 0 bases at J, with 12 bases between. The chain employs TRBV29-1 and TRBJ1-1, with a possible D match to TRBD1 (5 bases). The sequencing used PBMCs, collected around atezolizumab (anti-PD-L1) treatment. The sequence derives from a man aged 40-50 years with urothelial cancer. The CDR3 sequence is CSARTFLNTEAFF. CDR3 in DNA: TGCAGCGCTCGGACATTTTTGAACACTGAAGCTTTCTTT.